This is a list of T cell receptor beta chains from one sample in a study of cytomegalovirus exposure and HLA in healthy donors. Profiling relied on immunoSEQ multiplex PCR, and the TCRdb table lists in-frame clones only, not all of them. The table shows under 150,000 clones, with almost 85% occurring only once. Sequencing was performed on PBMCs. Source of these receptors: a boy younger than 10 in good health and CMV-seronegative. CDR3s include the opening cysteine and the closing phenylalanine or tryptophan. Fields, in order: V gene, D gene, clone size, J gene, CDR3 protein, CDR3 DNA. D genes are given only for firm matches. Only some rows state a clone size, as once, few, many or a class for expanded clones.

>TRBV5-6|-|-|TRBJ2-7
CASSLAAGSSYEQYF
TGTGCCAGCAGCTTGGCGGCGGGGAGCTCCTACGAGCAGTACTTC
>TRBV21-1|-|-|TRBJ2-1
CASSRRGLAGVRWQFF
TGTGCCAGCAGCAGGCGAGGACTAGCGGGAGTTCGGTGGCAGTTCTTC
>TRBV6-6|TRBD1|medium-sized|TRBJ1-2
CASSFGTGHKYGYTF
TGTGCCAGCAGTTTTGGGACAGGCCACAAGTATGGCTACACCTTC
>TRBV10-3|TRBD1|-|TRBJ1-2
CAISESKDRTRHGYTF
TGTGCCATCAGTGAGTCGAAGGACAGGACCCGACATGGCTACACCTTC
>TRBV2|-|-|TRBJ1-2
CASSRVQGYTF
TGTGCCAGCAGTCGAGTCCAAGGCTACACCTTC
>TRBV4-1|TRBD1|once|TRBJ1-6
CASSQDEGGTGASPLHF
TGCGCCAGCAGCCAAGATGAAGGGGGGACAGGGGCTTCACCCCTCCACTTT
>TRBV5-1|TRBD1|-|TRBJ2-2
CASSLRTGGNTGELFF
TGCGCCAGCAGCTTAAGAACAGGGGGAAACACCGGGGAGCTGTTTTTT
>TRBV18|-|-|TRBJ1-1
CASSPLKSGNTEAFF
TGTGCCAGCTCACCACTTAAGAGCGGGAACACTGAAGCTTTCTTT
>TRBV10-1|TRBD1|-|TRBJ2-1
CASSAGWFGDRGRHEQFF
TGCGCCAGCAGTGCGGGTTGGTTTGGGGACAGGGGCCGGCATGAGCAGTTCTTC
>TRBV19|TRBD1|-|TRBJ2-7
CASRMGTGDSYEQYF
TGTGCCAGTAGGATGGGGACAGGGGACTCCTACGAGCAGTACTTC
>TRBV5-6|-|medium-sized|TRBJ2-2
CASSLGSWNTGELFF
TGTGCCAGCAGCTTGGGCAGTTGGAACACCGGGGAGCTGTTTTTT
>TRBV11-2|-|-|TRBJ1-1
CASSLYTTGSTEAFF
TGTGCCAGCAGCTTGTACACCACAGGGAGCACTGAAGCTTTCTTT
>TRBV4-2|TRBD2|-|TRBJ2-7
CASSQDPRLAGLYYEQYF
TGTGCCAGCAGCCAAGATCCGAGACTAGCGGGGCTTTACTACGAGCAGTACTTC
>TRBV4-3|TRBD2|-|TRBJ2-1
CASSQDTSGAYNEQFF
TGCGCCAGCAGCCAAGATACTAGCGGGGCCTACAATGAGCAGTTCTTC
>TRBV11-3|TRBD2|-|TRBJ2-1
CASSSSGLDYNEQFF
TGTGCCAGCAGCTCCTCGGGACTAGACTACAATGAGCAGTTCTTC
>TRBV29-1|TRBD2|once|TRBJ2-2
CSVTSGGASSGELFF
TGCAGCGTTACTAGCGGGGGGGCTAGTTCCGGGGAGCTGTTTTTT
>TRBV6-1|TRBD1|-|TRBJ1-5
CASNTGEEQPQHF
TGTGCCAGCAACACAGGGGAGGAGCAGCCCCAGCATTTT
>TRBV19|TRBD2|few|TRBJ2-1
CASRPGLASWNEQFF
TGTGCCAGTAGACCGGGACTAGCGTCATGGAATGAGCAGTTCTTC
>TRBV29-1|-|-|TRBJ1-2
CSVVGVGYGYTF
TGCAGCGTTGTCGGGGTCGGCTATGGCTACACCTTC
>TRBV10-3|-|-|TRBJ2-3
CAISYTDTQYF
TGTGCCATCAGTTACACAGATACGCAGTATTTT
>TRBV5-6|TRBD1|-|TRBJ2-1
CASSPGGHEQFF
TGTGCCAGCAGCCCAGGGGGTCATGAGCAGTTCTTC
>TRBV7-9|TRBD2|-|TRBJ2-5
CATKRFAGGVEETQYF
TGTGCTACAAAAAGGTTCGCGGGAGGGGTAGAAGAGACCCAGTACTTC
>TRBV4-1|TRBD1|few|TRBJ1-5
CASSQDVGQGGQPQHF
TGCGCCAGCAGCCAAGATGTGGGACAGGGAGGTCAGCCCCAGCATTTT
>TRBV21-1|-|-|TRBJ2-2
CAFLDRGVCTGELFF
TGTGCCTTCCTCGACAGGGGGGTCTGCACCGGGGAGCTGTTTTTT
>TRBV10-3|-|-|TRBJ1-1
CAISEEGMMNTEAFF
TGTGCCATCAGTGAAGAGGGAATGATGAACACTGAAGCTTTCTTT